This T cell receptor (beta chain) was captured by sequencing in a study of cytomegalovirus exposure and HLA in healthy donors. Amplification used 60 Vbeta primers and 13 Jbeta primers. The data were produced by immunoSEQ multiplex PCR, yet TCRdb's version contains in-frame clones alone and is incomplete. Its listing shows some 180,000 clones. This clonotype was sampled from a man aged 25 to 45 in good health and CMV-seronegative. Sequencing input: PBMCs.

The CDR3 bases are TGTGCCAGCAGCCTCCTGGGGGGTGACACCGGGGAGCTGTTTTTT. Translated, it gives CASSLLGGDTGELFF. This chain uses TRBV4-2 with TRBJ2-2, with a tentative D call TRBD2 (6 bases). V lost 4 bases and J 3 bases, leaving 12 bases between the germline ends. The germline gives CDR1 LGHNA, CDR2 YNFKEQ. The CDR3 is 15 residues long.